The sequence of this T cell receptor beta chain was determined in a study of OX40 agonist ivuxolimab in advanced cancers. Study background: Ivuxolimab was delivered to patients intravenously every 2 weeks at doses spanning 0.01 to 10 mg/kg. Of the participants, approximately 38% had some prior anti-PD-1, anti-PD-L1 or anti-CTLA-4 therapy, which was allowed.

Study-wide findings and caveats: The antigen specificity of the peripheral T cells (those that were expanded) was not determined.

Some clones are missing from TCRdb's copy, which holds only in-frame ones; the method was immunoSEQ multiplex PCR. The sample lists 70,000 to 95,000 clones; 85% to 90% were seen once. Any history of autoimmune disease or systemic immunosuppression disqualified patients. V shed 8 bases and J shed 2 bases, with 10 bases lying between them. The CDR3 runs 13 residues. Germline V lookup: CDR1 LNHDA, CDR2 SQIVND (reference sequence). Relative to its sample, this clone is medium-sized (0.01 to 0.1%). Antigen specificity is unknown. The TCR was taken from an adult with an advanced solid tumor such as melanoma, head and neck, liver or kidney cancer. The V and J genes are TRBV19 and TRBJ1-3; no clear D gene. The sequencing here drew on CD4+ or CD8+ T cells sorted from blood, taken in a trial of the OX40 agonist ivuxolimab. The CDR3 sequence is CASAAVAGNTIYF. Here the CDR3 DNA reads TGTGCCAGTGCGGCGGTCGCTGGAAACACCATATATTTT.